In its sample, the clone carrying this T cell receptor (beta chain) was seen a few times. The antigen is not known. The CDR3 has 15 amino acids. V lost 1 base, J lost 1 base, and 9 bases lay in between. The V gene's germline CDR1 is SGHRS and CDR2 YFSETQ. From the RT-PCR reads, TCRdb called clonotypes with MiXCR, one entry per CDR3 protein. Seen here are about 650,000 distinct CDR3 sequences, around 14% observed once, and the top ten hold 11%. The sample comes from a study of response to subunit inactivated influenza vaccine. Study-wide results and caveats: Only a handful of new T cells, the authors suggested, are recruited with each seasonal influenza vaccination.

The source was PBMCs from blood, collected 11 to 12 days after vaccination. This clonotype was obtained from a man aged 45 to 65 who received an inactivated influenza vaccine. The gene calls are TRBV5-1 and TRBJ1-3; D is possibly TRBD1 (5 bases). CDR3 DNA: TGCGCCAGCAGCTTGAATTCAGGGTCTGGAAACACCATATATTTT. It encodes CASSLNSGSGNTIYF.